These 14 T cell receptor beta chains were sequenced from one sample in a study of blood T cell repertoires in COVID-19. The repertoire was sequenced with immunoSEQ multiplex PCR; TCRdb's copy has only in-frame clones and lacks some. The table has about 230,000 clones, around 90% seen once. Specimen: PBMCs or T cells enriched from blood (not recorded which). The receptors derive from a woman in her 30s who had been exposed to COVID-19.

This clone was seen just once. The CDR3 bases are TGTGCCAACCTAAGGGACACCTCTGGGGCCAACGTCCTGACTTTC. Translation: CANLRDTSGANVLTF. J is TRBJ2-6 and V is TRBV25-1; TRBD1 is a possible D gene (6 bases). Trimming cost V 10 bases and J 0 bases, with 13 bases left between them. The CDR3 sequence is 15 residues long. Germline values: CDR1 MGHDK, CDR2 SYGVNS.

The genes are TRBV5-1 and TRBJ2-7; 9 nucleotides line up with TRBD1. Germline V gene sequence: CDR1 SGHRS, CDR2 YFSETQ. J gave up 5 bases and V 6 bases, and 9 bases lay outside the gene matches. There are 14 residues in the CDR3. CDR3 amino acids: CASTPGTGLDEQYF. The CDR3 region has the DNA TGCGCCAGCACACCCGGGACAGGGCTGGACGAGCAGTACTTC. The whole variable domain, remainder taken from reference TRBV5-1 and TRBJ2-7, is KAGVTQTPRYLIKTRGQQVTLSCSPISGHRSVSWYQQTPGQGLQFLFEYFSETQRNKGNFPGRFSGRQFSNSRSEMNVSTLELGDSALYLCASTPGTGLDEQYFGPGTRLTVT.

This rearrangement joins TRBV6-5 to TRBJ1-5, with 8 nucleotides matching TRBD1. Trimming cost V 0 bases and J 10 bases; bases outside gene matches: 2. This CDR3 has 13 residues. The germline CDR1 and CDR2 sequences are MNHEY and SVGAGI. The DNA of the CDR3 is TGTGCCAGCAGTTACTCAGGACAGGGCCCCCAGCATTTT. Its protein is CASSYSGQGPQHF.

V and J are TRBV5-1 and TRBJ2-7, with TRBD2 matching 9 bases. Germline CDR1 is SGHRS and CDR2 is YFSETQ. CDR3 length: 15 amino acids. V lost 4 bases to trimming and J lost 3 bases; unmatched junction nucleotides: 8. CDR3 in DNA: TGCGCCAGCAGCCAGGGACTAGCCGTAATCTACGAGCAGTACTTC. This gives the protein CASSQGLAVIYEQYF.

CDR3 bases: TGTGCCAGCAGCTTAGTATTCTCCAGGGAAGCTTTCTTT. It codes for CASSLVFSREAFF. The chain has TRBV7-2 and TRBJ1-1; no reliable D call. Trimming cost V 1 base and J 8 bases, with 11 bases left between them. From germline, CDR1 is SGHTA and CDR2 FQGNSA. This CDR3 is built from 13 residues.

The chain is built from TRBV10-2 and TRBJ2-2, with TRBD2 matching over 13 bases. The CDR3 is made up of 16 amino acids. V shed 6 bases, J shed 2 bases, and the junction held 3 bases outside the gene matches. Germline assignment: CDR1 WSHSY and CDR2 SAAADI. The CDR3 here is CASRRLAGGNTGELFF. DNA for the CDR3: TGCGCCAGCAGGCGACTAGCGGGAGGTAACACCGGGGAGCTGTTTTTT.

The chain joins TRBV15 to TRBJ2-1; 8 bases fit TRBD2. In germline, CDR1 is LNHNV, CDR2 YYDKDF (reference sequence). The CDR3 is 18 residues long. The trim removed 0 bases at V and 3 bases at J, leaving 10 bases unmatched. CDR3 DNA: TGTGCCACCAGCAGAGATATCGGGCTAGCGGGCCTCTACAATGAGCAGTTCTTC. Translation: CATSRDIGLAGLYNEQFF.

The chain combines TRBV4-1 with TRBJ1-4, with 7 nucleotides matching TRBD1. This CDR3 has 15 amino acids. Germline V gives CDR1 MGHRA, CDR2 YSYEKL. With 4 bases clipped from V and 0 bases from J, the junction kept 2 bases outside the gene matches. The CDR3, as DNA: TGCGCCAGCAGCCGAACAGGGGCAACTAATGAAAAACTGTTTTTT. It codes for CASSRTGATNEKLFF.

This clone has a single count. CDR3 protein: CASSQGGQANTGELFF. DNA for the CDR3: TGCGCCAGCAGCCAAGGGGGGCAGGCGAACACCGGGGAGCTGTTTTTT. The chain recombines TRBV4-1 with TRBJ2-2; TRBD1 might be the D (6 bases). Trimming stripped 1 base from V and 0 bases from J, with 9 bases between. The CDR3 covers 16 residues. The germline CDR1 and CDR2 sequences are MGHRA and YSYEKL.

The chain combines TRBV4-1 with TRBJ2-7, with D possibly TRBD2 on 5 matching bases. This CDR3 is 17 amino acids long. Germline V gene data show CDR1 as MGHRA and CDR2 as YSYEKL. The V and J ends lost 1 base and 3 bases respectively, with 19 bases between them. This CDR3 is CASSQVLRGPRYYEQYF. Here the CDR3 DNA reads TGCGCCAGCAGCCAAGTCCTCCGGGGTCCCCGATACTACGAGCAGTACTTC.

The chain employs TRBV7-9 and TRBJ1-2; tentative D call: TRBD1 (6 bases). Germline V gene sequence: CDR1 SEHNR, CDR2 FQNEAQ (reference sequence). Trimming took off 3 bases at V and 2 bases at J, with 10 bases between the two ends. This CDR3 comprises 14 residues. In nucleotides, the CDR3 is TGTGCCAGCAGCTTTATGGGACAAAACTATGGCTACACCTTC. It yields the protein CASSFMGQNYGYTF. The whole variable domain, remainder taken from reference TRBV7-9 and TRBJ1-2, is DTGVSQNPRHKITKRGQNVTFRCDPISEHNRLYWYRQTLGQGPEFLTYFQNEAQLEKSRLLSDRFSAERPKGSFSTLEIQRTEQGDSAMYLCASSFMGQNYGYTFGSGTRLTVV.

The chain carries TRBV4-2 and TRBJ1-2; D not resolved. Germline CDR1 is LGHNA and CDR2 is YNFKEQ. Between the trimmed V and J ends, which lost 0 bases and 4 bases, there was a span of 9 bases. The CDR3 contains 14 residues. The CDR3 sequence: CASSQDSGAYGYTF. The CDR3 DNA reads as TGTGCCAGCAGCCAAGACTCGGGAGCCTATGGCTACACCTTC.

This chain connects TRBV5-1 to TRBJ2-7; 9 bases map to TRBD2. The CDR3 extends over 15 amino acids. Germline V CDR1 and CDR2: SGHRS, YFSETQ. Trimming cost V 0 bases and J 7 bases; bases outside gene matches: 8. DNA for the CDR3: TGCGCCAGCAGCTTGGTAGCGGGAGCGGTTGGGGAGCAGTACTTC. Its translation is CASSLVAGAVGEQYF.

The chain combines TRBV28 with TRBJ1-5; the D gene is possibly TRBD1 (6 bases). Germline assignment: CDR1 MDHEN and CDR2 SYDVKM. The CDR3 is 17 amino acids. Trimming took off 3 bases at V and 0 bases at J, with 15 bases between the two ends. CDR3 amino acids: CASSLFFADSSNQPQHF. In DNA, the CDR3 is TGTGCCAGCAGTTTGTTCTTCGCGGACAGTAGCAATCAGCCCCAGCATTTT.